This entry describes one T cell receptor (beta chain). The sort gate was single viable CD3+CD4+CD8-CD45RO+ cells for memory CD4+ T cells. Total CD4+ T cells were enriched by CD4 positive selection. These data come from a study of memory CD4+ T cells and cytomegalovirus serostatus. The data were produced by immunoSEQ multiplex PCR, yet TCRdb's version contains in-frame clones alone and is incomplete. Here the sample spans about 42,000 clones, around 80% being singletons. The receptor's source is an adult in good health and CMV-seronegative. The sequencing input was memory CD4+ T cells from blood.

The CDR3, as DNA: TGTGCCAGCAGCTACAGCAATCAGCCCCAGCATTTT. This translates into CASSYSNQPQHF. The J gene is TRBJ1-5, the V gene TRBV7-8; the D is unclear. CDR3 size: 12 residues. Germline-derived CDR1 and CDR2 are SGHVS and FQNEAQ. The V and J ends lost 4 bases and 1 base respectively, with 2 bases between them.